This TCR beta chain appears in the sequencing data of a study of T cell responses to AZD1222 COVID-19 vaccine. Study-level results: Regions 160-218 and 743-854 dominated among vaccine-associated CD4 TCRs spanning spike.

The table came from immunoSEQ multiplex PCR; TCRdb's copy has only in-frame clones and leaves some out. The repertoire consists of some 120,000 clones, with roughly nine tenths occurring once and the leading ten covering around a quarter. Unmatched junction bases numbered 5, after V lost 2 bases and J lost 5 bases. Germline CDR1 reads MNHNY; CDR2 reads SVGAGI (reference sequence). This CDR3 is built from 15 residues. This clone was seen more than once but under ten times. Its antigen is still unknown. V gene TRBV6-6 combines with J gene TRBJ2-7, with TRBD1 matching 11 bases. The receptor comes from an adult in good health. Sequenced here: peripheral blood, sampled on day 0 of AZD1222 vaccination. The CDR3: CASSYPTGQGDEQYF. The CDR3 DNA reads TGTGCCAGCAGTTACCCGACGGGACAGGGGGACGAGCAGTACTTC.